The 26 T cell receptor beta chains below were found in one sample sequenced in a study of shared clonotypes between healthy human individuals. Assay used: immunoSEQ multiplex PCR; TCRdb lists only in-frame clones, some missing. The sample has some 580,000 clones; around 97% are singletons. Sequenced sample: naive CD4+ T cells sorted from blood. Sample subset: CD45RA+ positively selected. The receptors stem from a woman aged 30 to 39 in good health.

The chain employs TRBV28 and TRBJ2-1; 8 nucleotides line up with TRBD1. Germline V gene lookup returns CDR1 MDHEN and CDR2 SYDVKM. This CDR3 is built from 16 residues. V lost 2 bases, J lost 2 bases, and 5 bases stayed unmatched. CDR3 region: CASSLGGQAPYNEQFF. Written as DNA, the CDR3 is TGTGCCAGCAGTTTAGGGGGACAGGCCCCCTACAATGAGCAGTTCTTC.

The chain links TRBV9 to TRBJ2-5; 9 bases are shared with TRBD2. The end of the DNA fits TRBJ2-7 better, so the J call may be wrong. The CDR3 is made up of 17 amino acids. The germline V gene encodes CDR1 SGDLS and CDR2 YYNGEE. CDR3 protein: CASSVAGGSGSINEQYF. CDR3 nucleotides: TGTGCCAGCAGCGTTGCGGGGGGGAGCGGGAGTATCAACGAGCAGTACTTC.

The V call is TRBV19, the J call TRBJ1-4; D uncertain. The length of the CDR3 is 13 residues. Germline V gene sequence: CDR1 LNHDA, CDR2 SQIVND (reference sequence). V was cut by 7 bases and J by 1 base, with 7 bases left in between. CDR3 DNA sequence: TGTGCCAGTATGCGGGGAACTAATGAAAAACTGTTTTTT. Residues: CASMRGTNEKLFF. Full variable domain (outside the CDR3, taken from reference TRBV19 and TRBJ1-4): DGGITQSPKYLFRKEGQNVTLSCEQNLNHDAMYWYRQDPGQGLRLIYYSQIVNDFQKGDIAEGYSVSREKKESFPLTVTSAQKNPTAFYLCASMRGTNEKLFFGSGTQLSVL.

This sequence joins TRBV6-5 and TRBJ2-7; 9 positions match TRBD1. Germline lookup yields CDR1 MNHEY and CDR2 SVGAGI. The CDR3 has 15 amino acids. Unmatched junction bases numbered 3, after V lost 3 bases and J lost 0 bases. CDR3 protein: CASSYRTGVSYEQYF. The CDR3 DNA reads TGTGCCAGCAGTTATCGGACAGGGGTCTCCTACGAGCAGTACTTC.

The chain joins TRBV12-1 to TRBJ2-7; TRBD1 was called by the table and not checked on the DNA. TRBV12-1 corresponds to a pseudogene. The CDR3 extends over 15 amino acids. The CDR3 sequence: CASSLSTGGRGEQYF. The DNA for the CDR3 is TGTGCCAGCAGCTTATCGACAGGGGGTCGAGGGGAGCAGTACTTC.

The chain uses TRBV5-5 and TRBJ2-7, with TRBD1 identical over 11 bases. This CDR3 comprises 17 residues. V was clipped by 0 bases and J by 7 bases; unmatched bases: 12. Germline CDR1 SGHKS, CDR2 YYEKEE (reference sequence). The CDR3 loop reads CASSLDWGLRDRGEQYF. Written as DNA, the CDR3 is TGTGCCAGCAGCTTGGACTGGGGGCTGCGGGACAGGGGGGAGCAGTACTTC.

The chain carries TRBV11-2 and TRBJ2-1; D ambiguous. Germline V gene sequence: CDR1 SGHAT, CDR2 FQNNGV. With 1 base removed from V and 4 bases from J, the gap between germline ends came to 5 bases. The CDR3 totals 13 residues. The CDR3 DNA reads TGTGCCAGCAGCTTAGGGAATTACAATGAGCAGTTCTTC. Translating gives CASSLGNYNEQFF.

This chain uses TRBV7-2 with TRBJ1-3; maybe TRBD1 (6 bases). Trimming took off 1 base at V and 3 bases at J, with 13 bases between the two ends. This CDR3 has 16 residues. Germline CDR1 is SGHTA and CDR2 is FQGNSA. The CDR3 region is CASSLDLGGYGNTIYF. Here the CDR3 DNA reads TGTGCCAGCAGCTTAGATTTAGGGGGGTATGGAAACACCATATATTTT. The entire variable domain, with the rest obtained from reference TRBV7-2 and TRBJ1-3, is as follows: GAGVSQSPSNKVTEKGKDVELRCDPISGHTALYWYRQSLGQGLEFLIYFQGNSAPDKSGLPSDRFSAERTGGSVSTLTIQRTQQEDSAVYLCASSLDLGGYGNTIYFGEGSWLTVV.

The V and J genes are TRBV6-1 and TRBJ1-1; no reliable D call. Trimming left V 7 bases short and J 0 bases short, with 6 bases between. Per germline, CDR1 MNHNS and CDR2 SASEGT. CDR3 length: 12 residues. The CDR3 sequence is CASNHLNTEAFF. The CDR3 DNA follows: TGTGCCAGCAACCACTTGAACACTGAAGCTTTCTTT.

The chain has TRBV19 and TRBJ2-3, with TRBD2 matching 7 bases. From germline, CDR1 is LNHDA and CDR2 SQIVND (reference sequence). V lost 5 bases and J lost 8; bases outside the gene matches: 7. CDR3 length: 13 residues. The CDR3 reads CASSPSGPATQYF. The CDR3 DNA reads TGTGCCAGTAGTCCTAGCGGACCGGCTACGCAGTATTTT.

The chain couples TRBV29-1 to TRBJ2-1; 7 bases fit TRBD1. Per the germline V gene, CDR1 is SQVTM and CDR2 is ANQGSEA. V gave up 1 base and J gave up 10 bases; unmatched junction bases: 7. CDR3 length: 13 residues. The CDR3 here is CSVEGQGLREQFF. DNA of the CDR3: TGCAGCGTTGAAGGACAGGGTCTGAGGGAGCAGTTCTTC.

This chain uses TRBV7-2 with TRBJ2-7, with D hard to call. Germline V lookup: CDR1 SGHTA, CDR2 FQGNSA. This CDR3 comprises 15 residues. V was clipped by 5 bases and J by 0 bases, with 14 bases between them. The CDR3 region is CASSPRRQSSYEQYF. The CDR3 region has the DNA TGTGCCAGCAGCCCACGCCGGCAGAGCTCCTACGAGCAGTACTTC.

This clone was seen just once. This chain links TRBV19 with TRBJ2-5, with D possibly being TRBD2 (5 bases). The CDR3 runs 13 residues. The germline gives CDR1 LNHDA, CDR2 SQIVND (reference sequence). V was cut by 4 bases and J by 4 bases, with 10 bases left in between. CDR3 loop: CASSTSAVETQYF. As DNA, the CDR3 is TGTGCCAGTAGTACCTCAGCGGTAGAGACCCAGTACTTC.

CDR3 region: CASSLVAGGNVEQFF. The CDR3 nucleotides are TGTGCCAGCAGCTTAGTTGCAGGGGGAAATGTTGAGCAGTTCTTC. The rearrangement joins TRBV7-7 to TRBJ2-1; 7 bases align to TRBD1. The CDR3 has 15 residues. V trimming: 1 base; J trimming: 9 bases; junction bases outside the gene matches: 9. Germline V lookup: CDR1 SSHAT, CDR2 FNYEAQ (reference sequence).

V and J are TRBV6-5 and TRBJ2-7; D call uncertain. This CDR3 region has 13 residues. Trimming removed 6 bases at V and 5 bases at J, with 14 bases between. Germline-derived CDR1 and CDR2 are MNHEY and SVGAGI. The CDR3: CASRTSASHEQYF. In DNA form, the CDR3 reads TGTGCCAGCAGAACCTCCGCATCCCACGAGCAGTACTTC.

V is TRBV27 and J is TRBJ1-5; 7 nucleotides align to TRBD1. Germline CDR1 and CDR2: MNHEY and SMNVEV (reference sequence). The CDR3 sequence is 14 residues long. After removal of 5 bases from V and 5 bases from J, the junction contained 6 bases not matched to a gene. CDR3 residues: CASSLNRGDQPQHF. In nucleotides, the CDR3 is TGTGCCAGCAGTCTAAACAGGGGTGATCAGCCCCAGCATTTT.

CDR3 region: CASSLSPGDGYTF. The CDR3 DNA is TGTGCCAGCAGTTTATCCCCAGGGGATGGCTACACCTTC. The chain couples TRBV28 to TRBJ1-2; tentatively, D is TRBD1 (6 bases). This CDR3 spans 13 amino acids. CDR1 is MDHEN, CDR2 SYDVKM, per germline. V lost 1 base to trimming and J lost 6 bases, with 9 bases between them.

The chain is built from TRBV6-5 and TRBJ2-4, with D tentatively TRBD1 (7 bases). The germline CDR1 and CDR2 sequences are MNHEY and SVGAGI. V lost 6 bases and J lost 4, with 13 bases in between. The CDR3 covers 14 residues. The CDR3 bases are TGTGCCAGCAGGAGCAGGGGGGAAAAAAACATTCAGTACTTC. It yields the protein CASRSRGEKNIQYF.

The CDR3 region is CASRGLAGGPGHEQFF. The DNA of the CDR3 is TGTGCCAGCAGAGGACTAGCGGGAGGTCCGGGCCATGAGCAGTTCTTC. V gene TRBV27 combines with J gene TRBJ2-1, with 14 bases matching TRBD2. The ends lost 6 bases at V and 8 bases at J; junction bases unmatched: 9. Germline CDR1 is MNHEY and CDR2 is SMNVEV (reference sequence). This CDR3 comprises 16 residues.

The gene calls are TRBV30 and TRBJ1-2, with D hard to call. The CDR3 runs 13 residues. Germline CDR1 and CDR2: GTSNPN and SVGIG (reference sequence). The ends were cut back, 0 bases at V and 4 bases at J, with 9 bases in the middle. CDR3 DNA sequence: TGTGCCTGGAGTGTCGCAGGTTTCTATGGCTACACCTTC. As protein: CAWSVAGFYGYTF.

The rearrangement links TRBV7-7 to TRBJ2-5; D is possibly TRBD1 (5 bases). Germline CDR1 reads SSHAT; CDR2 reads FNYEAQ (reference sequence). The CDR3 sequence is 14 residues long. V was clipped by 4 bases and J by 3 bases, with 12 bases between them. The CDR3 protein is CASSSAWGEETQYF. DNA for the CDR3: TGTGCCAGCAGCTCAGCCTGGGGCGAAGAGACCCAGTACTTC. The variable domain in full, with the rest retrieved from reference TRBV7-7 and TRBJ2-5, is GAGVSQSPRYKVTKRGQDVTLRCDPISSHATLYWYQQALGQGPEFLTYFNYEAQPDKSGLPSDRFSAERPEGSISTLTIQRTEQRDSAMYRCASSSAWGEETQYFGPGTRLLVL.

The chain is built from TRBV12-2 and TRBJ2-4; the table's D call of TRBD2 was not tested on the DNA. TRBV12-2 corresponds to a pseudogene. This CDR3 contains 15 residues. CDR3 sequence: CASRPGGRAKNIQYF. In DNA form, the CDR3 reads TGTGCAAGTCGCCCCGGGGGGCGGGCCAAAAACATTCAGTACTTC.

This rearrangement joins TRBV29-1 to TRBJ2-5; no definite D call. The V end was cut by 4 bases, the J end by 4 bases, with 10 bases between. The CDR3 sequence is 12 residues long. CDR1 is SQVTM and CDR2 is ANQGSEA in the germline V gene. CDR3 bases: TGCAGCGTTGGATTGGTGGGAGAGACCCAGTACTTC. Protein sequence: CSVGLVGETQYF.

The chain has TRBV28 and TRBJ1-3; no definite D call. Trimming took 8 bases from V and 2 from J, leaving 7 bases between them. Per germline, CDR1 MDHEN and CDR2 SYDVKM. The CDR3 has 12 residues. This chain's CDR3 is CASLRAGNTIYF. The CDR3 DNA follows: TGTGCCAGCCTCCGCGCTGGAAACACCATATATTTT.

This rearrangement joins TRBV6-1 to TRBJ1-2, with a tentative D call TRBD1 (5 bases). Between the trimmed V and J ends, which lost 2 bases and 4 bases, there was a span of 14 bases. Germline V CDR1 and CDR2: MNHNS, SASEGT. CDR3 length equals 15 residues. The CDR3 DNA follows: TGTGCCAGCAGTGAATACCGACAGTCCACCTATGGCTACACCTTC. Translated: CASSEYRQSTYGYTF.

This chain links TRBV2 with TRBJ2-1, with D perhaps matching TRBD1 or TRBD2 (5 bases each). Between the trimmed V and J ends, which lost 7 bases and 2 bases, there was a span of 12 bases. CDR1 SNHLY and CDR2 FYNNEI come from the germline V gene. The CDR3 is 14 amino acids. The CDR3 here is CASKGRVPYNEQFF. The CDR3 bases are TGTGCCAGCAAGGGGCGGGTTCCCTACAATGAGCAGTTCTTC.